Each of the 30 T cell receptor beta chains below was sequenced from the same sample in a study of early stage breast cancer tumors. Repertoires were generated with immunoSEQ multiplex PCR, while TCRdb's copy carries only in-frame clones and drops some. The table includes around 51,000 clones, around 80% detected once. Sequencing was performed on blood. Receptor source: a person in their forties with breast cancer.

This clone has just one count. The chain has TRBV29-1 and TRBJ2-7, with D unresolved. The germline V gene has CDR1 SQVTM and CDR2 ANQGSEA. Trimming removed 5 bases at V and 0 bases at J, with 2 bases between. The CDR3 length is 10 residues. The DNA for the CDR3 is TGCAGCGTTATCTCCTACGAGCAGTACTTC. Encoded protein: CSVISYEQYF.

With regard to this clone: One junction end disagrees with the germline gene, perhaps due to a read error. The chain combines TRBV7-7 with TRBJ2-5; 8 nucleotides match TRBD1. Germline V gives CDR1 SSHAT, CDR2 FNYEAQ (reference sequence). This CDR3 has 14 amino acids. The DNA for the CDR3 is TGTGCTAGCAGCTCAGGACAGGGCGGAGAGACCCAGTACTTC. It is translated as CASSSGQGGETQYF.

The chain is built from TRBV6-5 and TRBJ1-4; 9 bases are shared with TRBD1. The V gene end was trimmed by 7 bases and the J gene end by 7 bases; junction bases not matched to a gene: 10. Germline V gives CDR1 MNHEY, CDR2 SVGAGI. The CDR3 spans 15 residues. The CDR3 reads CASTPGDRVSEKLFF. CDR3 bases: TGTGCCAGCACTCCTGGGGACAGGGTTAGTGAAAAACTGTTTTTT.

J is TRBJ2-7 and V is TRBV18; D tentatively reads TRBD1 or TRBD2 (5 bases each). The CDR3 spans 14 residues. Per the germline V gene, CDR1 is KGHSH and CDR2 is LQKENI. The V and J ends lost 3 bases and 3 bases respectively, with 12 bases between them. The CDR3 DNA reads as TGTGCCAGCTCACCGGGGTTGGGACGCTACGAGCAGTACTTC. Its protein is CASSPGLGRYEQYF.

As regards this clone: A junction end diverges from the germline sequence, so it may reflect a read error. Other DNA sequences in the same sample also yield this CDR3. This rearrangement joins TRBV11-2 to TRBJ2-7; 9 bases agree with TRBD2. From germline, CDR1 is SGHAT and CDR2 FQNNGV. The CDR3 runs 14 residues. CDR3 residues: CASSLAGGSYEQYF. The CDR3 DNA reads TGTGCTAGCAGCTTGGCGGGAGGGTCCTACGAGCAGTACTTC.

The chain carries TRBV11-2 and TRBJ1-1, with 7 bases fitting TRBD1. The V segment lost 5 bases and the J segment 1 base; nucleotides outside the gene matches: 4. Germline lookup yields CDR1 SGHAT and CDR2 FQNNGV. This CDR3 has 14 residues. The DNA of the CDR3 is TGTGCCAGCAGCCAAAGGACAGGGAACACTGAAGCTTTCTTT. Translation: CASSQRTGNTEAFF.

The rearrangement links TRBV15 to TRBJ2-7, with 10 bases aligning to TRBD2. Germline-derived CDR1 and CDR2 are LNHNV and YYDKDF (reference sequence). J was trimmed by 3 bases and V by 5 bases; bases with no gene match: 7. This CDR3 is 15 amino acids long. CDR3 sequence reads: CATSYRTSGGYEQYF. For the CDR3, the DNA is TGTGCCACCAGCTACAGGACTAGCGGAGGCTACGAGCAGTACTTC.

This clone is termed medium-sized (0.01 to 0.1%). The CDR3 is CASSISGAYSNQPQHF. The CDR3 nucleotides are TGTGCCAGTAGTATCTCAGGAGCATATAGCAATCAGCCCCAGCATTTT. The chain uses TRBV19 and TRBJ1-5; no definite D call. The length of the CDR3 is 16 residues. The V and J ends lost 3 bases and 0 bases respectively, with 12 bases between them. The germline CDR1 and CDR2 sequences are LNHDA and SQIVND (reference sequence).

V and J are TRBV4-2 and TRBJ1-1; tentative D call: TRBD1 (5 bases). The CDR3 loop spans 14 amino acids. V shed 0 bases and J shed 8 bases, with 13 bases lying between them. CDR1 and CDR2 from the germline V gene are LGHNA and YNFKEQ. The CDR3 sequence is CASSQDNRDREAFF. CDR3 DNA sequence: TGTGCCAGCAGCCAAGATAACCGGGACCGAGAAGCTTTCTTT.

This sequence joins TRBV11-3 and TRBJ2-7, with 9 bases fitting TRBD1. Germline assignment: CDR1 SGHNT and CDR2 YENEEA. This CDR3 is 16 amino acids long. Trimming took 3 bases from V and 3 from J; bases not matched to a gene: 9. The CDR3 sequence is CASSFGNQGQGYEQYF. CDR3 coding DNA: TGTGCCAGCAGCTTCGGGAACCAGGGACAGGGCTACGAGCAGTACTTC. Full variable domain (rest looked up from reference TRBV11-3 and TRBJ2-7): EAGVVQSPRYKIIEKKQPVAFWCNPISGHNTLYWYLQNLGQGPELLIRYENEEAVDDSQLPKDRFSAERLKGVDSTLKIQPAELGDSAVYLCASSFGNQGQGYEQYFGPGTRLTVT.

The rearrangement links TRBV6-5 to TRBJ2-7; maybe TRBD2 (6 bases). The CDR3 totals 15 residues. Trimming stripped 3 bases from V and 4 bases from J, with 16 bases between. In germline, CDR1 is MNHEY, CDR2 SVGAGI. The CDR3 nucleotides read TGTGCCAGCAGTTATCAGGGCCCCAGCGGGTACGAGCAGTACTTC. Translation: CASSYQGPSGYEQYF.

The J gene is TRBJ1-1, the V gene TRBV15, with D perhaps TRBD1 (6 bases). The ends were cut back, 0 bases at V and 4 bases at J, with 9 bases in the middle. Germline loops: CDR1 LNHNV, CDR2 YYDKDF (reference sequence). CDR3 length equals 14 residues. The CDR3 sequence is CATSRDNRATEAFF. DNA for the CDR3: TGTGCCACCAGCAGAGATAACAGGGCCACTGAAGCTTTCTTT.

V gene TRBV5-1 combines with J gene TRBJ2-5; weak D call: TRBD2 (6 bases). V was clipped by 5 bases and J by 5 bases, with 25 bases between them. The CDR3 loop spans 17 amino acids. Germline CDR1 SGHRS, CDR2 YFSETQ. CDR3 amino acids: CASRPPSTSPGVETQYF. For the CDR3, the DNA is TGCGCCAGCAGGCCCCCTTCGACTAGTCCCGGGGTGGAGACCCAGTACTTC.

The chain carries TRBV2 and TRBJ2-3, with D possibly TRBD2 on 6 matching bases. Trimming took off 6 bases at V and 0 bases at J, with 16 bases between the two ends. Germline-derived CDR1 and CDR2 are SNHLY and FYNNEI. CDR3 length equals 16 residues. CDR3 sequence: CASSLGGETSTDTQYF. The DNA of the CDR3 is TGTGCCAGCAGCCTCGGCGGGGAGACTAGCACAGATACGCAGTATTTT. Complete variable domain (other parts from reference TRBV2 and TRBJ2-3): EPEVTQTPSHQVTQMGQEVILRCVPISNHLYFYWYRQILGQKVEFLVSFYNNEISEKSEIFDDQFSVERPDGSNFTLKIRSTKLEDSAMYFCASSLGGETSTDTQYFGPGTRLTVL.

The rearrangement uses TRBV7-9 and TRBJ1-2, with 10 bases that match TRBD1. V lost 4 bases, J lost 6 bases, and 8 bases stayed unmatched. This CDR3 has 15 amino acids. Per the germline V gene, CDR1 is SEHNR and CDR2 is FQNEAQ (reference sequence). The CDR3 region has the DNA TGTGCCAGCAGCTCCACCGACAGGGGGCAACATGGCTACACCTTC. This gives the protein CASSSTDRGQHGYTF.

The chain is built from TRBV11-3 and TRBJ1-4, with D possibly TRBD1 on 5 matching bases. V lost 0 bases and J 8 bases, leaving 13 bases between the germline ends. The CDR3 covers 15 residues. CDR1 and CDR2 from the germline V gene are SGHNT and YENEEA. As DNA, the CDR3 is TGTGCCAGCAGCTTAGATGATTCGGGGGGGGAAAAACTGTTTTTT. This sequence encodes CASSLDDSGGEKLFF.

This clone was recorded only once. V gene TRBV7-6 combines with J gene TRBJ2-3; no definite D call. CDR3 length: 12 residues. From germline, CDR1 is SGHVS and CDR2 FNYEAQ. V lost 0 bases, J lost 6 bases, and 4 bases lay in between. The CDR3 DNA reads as TGTGCCAGCAGCTTAGCCAGGGATACGCAGTATTTT. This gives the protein CASSLARDTQYF.

The CDR3 coding sequence is TGTGCCAGCTCACCAGTCAGGGGCTCTACAGATACGCAGTATTTT. This translates into CASSPVRGSTDTQYF. The chain links TRBV18 to TRBJ2-3; TRBD1 is a possible D gene (6 bases). CDR1 is KGHSH, CDR2 LQKENI, per germline. The CDR3 sequence is 15 residues long. Trimming stripped 2 bases from V and 3 bases from J, with 12 bases between.

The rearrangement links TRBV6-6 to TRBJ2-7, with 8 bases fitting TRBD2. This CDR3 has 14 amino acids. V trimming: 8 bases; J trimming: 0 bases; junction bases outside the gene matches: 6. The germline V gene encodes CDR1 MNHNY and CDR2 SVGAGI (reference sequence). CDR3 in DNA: TGTGCCAGCGAGACTAGCGCCGCCTCCTACGAGCAGTACTTC. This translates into CASETSAASYEQYF.

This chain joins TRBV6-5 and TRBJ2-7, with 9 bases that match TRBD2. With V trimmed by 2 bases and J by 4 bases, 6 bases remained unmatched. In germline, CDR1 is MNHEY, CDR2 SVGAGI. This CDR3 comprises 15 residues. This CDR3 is CASSYPAGGLYEQYF. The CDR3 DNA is TGTGCCAGCAGTTACCCAGCGGGAGGTTTGTACGAGCAGTACTTC.

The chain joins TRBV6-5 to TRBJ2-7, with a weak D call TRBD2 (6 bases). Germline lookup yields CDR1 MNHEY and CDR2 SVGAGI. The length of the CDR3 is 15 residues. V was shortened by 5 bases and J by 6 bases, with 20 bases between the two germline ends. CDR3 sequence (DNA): TGTGCCAGCAGTCCCGTCGGGGGAGTCGGGGGCGAGCAGTACTTC. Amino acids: CASSPVGGVGGEQYF.

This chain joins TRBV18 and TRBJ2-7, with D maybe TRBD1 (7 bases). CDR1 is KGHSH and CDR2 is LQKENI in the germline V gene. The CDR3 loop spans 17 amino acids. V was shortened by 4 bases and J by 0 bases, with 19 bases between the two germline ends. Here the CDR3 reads CASSLLATGRSSYEQYF. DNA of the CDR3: TGTGCCAGCTCACTTCTGGCGACAGGGAGGAGCTCCTACGAGCAGTACTTC.

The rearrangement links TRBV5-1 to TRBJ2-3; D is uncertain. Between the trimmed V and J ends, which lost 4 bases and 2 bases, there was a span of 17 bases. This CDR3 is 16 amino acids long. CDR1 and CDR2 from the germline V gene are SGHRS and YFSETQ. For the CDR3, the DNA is TGCGCCAGCAGCGACGATATGAGGATCGTCACAGATACGCAGTATTTT. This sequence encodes CASSDDMRIVTDTQYF.

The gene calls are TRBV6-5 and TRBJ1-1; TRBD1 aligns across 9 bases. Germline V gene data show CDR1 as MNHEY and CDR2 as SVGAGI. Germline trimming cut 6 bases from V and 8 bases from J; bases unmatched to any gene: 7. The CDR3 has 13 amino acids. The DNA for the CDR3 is TGTGCCAGCAGAAACTCCGGGACAGGGGAAGCTTTCTTT. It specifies CASRNSGTGEAFF.

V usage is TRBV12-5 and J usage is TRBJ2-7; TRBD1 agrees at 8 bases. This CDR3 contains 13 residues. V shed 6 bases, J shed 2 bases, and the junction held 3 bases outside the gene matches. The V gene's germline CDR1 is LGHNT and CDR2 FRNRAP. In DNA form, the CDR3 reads TGTGCTAGTGGGGGGACAGGCGCCTACGAGCAGTACTTC. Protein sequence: CASGGTGAYEQYF.

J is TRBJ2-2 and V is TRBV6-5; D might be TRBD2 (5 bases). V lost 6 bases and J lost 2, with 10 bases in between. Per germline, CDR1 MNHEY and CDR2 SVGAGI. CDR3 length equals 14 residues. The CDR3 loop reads CASRLAANTGELFF. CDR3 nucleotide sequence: TGTGCCAGCAGGCTAGCTGCAAACACCGGGGAGCTGTTTTTT.

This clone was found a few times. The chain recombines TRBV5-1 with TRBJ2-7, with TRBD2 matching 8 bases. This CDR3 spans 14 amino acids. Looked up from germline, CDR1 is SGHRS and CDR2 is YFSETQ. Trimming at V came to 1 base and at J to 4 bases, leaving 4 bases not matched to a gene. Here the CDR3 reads CASSLSGGPYEQYF. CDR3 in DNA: TGCGCCAGCAGCTTGTCGGGAGGGCCGTACGAGCAGTACTTC.

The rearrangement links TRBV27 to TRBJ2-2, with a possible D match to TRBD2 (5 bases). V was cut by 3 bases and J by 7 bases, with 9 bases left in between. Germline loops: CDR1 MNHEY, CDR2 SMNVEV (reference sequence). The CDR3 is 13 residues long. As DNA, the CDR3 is TGTGCCAGCAGTTTTTCTGAGGGCGGGGAGCTGTTTTTT. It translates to CASSFSEGGELFF.

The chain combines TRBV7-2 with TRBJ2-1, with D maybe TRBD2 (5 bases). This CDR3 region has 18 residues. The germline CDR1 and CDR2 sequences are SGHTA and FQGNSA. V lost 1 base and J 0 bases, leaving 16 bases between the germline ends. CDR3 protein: CASSLVISRRSSYNEQFF. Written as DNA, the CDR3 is TGTGCCAGCAGCTTAGTAATTTCGAGGAGGAGCTCCTACAATGAGCAGTTCTTC. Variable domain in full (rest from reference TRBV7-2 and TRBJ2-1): GAGVSQSPSNKVTEKGKDVELRCDPISGHTALYWYRQSLGQGLEFLIYFQGNSAPDKSGLPSDRFSAERTGGSVSTLTIQRTQQEDSAVYLCASSLVISRRSSYNEQFFGPGTRLTVL.

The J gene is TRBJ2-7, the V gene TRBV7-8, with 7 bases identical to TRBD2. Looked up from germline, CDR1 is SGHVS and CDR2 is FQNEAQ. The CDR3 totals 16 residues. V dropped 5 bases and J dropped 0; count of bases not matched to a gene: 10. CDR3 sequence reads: CASSPLAVRSSYEQYF. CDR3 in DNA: TGTGCCAGCAGCCCTCTAGCGGTGAGGAGCTCCTACGAGCAGTACTTC.